Listed below are T cell receptor beta chains from one sample, sequenced in a study of CD8 T cells in Susac syndrome. MiXCR, applied by TCRdb to the immunoSEQ multiplex PCR reads, yields one record per CDR3 protein. Counted here are some 150,000 distinct CDR3 sequences, approximately 95% occurring once; the ten biggest clones make up roughly 0.16%. The sequencing sample was made of CD4+ T cells from PBMCs. The receptor set was obtained from a human donor with Susac syndrome. Each CDR3 is given with its conserved first and last residue. The D gene is left open where the match is weak. Some rows have no size entry. The others give once, few or many, or a class for an expanded clone.

TRBJ1-2 once - TRBV5-1 TGCGCCAGCAGCTTGGATAACGCGAGCATCTATGGCTACACCTTC CASSLDNASIYGYTF
TRBJ2-3 - TRBD2 TRBV12-3/TRBV12-4 TGTGCCAGCAGCACTAGCGGGGGCACAGATACGCAGTATTTT CASSTSGGTDTQYF
TRBJ2-7 - - TRBV20-1 TGCAGTGCTCCAATCCCAACGAGGGCTTCCTACGAGCAGTACTTC CSAPIPTRASYEQYF
TRBJ2-3 - - TRBV6-4 TGTGCCAGCAGTGACTCCTATACGCAGTATTTT CASSDSYTQYF
TRBJ2-1 - - TRBV9 TGTGCCAGCAGCGTAGGACAAGGTGAGCAGTTCTTC CASSVGQGEQFF
TRBJ2-7 - - TRBV20-1 TGCAGTGCTAGTGGGAGCAGGGACCCCTACGAGCAGTACTTC CSASGSRDPYEQYF
TRBJ1-3 - - TRBV3-1 TGTGCCAGCGAGAGCTCTGGAAACACCATATATTTT CASESSGNTIYF
TRBJ1-1 - - TRBV25-1 TGTGCCAGCAGTGAATCCCCTCCGGGGGGGACTGAAGCTTTCTTT CASSESPPGGTEAFF
TRBJ2-2 - TRBD2 TRBV9 TGTGCCAGCAGCGTCTTAGCGGGGATTAACACCGGGGAGCTGTTTTTT CASSVLAGINTGELFF
TRBJ2-1 - - TRBV29-1 TGCAGCGTTGCCCAGGGAGGATACAATGAGCAGTTCTTC CSVAQGGYNEQFF
TRBJ1-6 - - TRBV12-3/TRBV12-4 TGTGCCAGCACCCTTAAGGGGGGCGATTCACCCCTCCACTTT CASTLKGGDSPLHF
TRBJ2-7 - - TRBV5-1 TGCGCCAGCAGATCGGGCAGGGGTACCTACGAGCAGCACTTC CASRSGRGTYEQHF
TRBJ2-3 - - TRBV5-1 TGCGCCAGCAGCTTGGTCCTAGCCACAGATACGCAGTATTTT CASSLVLATDTQYF
TRBJ1-2 - TRBD1 TRBV29-1 TGCAGCGTTAGGGGTTGGACAGGGGATGGCTACACCTTC CSVRGWTGDGYTF
TRBJ2-2 - - TRBV7-3 TGTGCCAGCAGCCCGACGGGGCGGAACACCGGGGAGCTGTTTTTT CASSPTGRNTGELFF
TRBJ2-7 - TRBD1 TRBV29-1 TGCAGCGTTGTGGGGACAGGTCATTACGAGCAGTACTTC CSVVGTGHYEQYF
TRBJ1-5 - - TRBV20-1 TGCAGTGCTAGAGATAAGCAGGGTAGCCAGCCCCAGCATTTT CSARDKQGSQPQHF
TRBJ2-4 once - TRBV20-1 TGCAGTGCTTGGGGGTGGACCGAAAACATTCAGTACTTC CSAWGWTENIQYF
TRBJ2-5 - - TRBV7-9 TGTGCCAGCAGCCAAGGGGTATTGGCTGCAGAGACCCAGTACTTC CASSQGVLAAETQYF
TRBJ2-2 - TRBD2 TRBV4-1 TGCGCCAGCAGCCTCATGACTAGCGCCAGGGTCAGCGGGGAGCTGTTTTTT CASSLMTSARVSGELFF
TRBJ1-1 - - TRBV5-1 TGCGCCAGCAGCTTGTATGAGGGCACTGAAGCTTTCTTT CASSLYEGTEAFF
TRBJ1-2 - - TRBV19 TGTGCCAGCACACAGGAAGACTATGGCTACACCTTC CASTQEDYGYTF
TRBJ1-2 - TRBD1 TRBV14 TGTGCCAGCAGCCCTAGGACAGGGACGAGCTACACCTTC CASSPRTGTSYTF
TRBJ2-1 - - TRBV20-1 TGCAGTGCTAGAGATAGGTATGGCTACAATGAGCAGTTCTTC CSARDRYGYNEQFF
TRBJ2-5 - TRBD2 TRBV20-1 TGCAGTGCCATATGGGGGCAGCGGGGGGCCACCCAGTACTTC CSAIWGQRGATQYF
TRBJ1-1 - - TRBV12-3/TRBV12-4 - CASSFGGGAGFF
TRBJ1-1 - - TRBV20-1 TGCAGTGCTAGAGGGGAGGTTACAGCTTTCTTT CSARGEVTAFF
TRBJ2-5 - - TRBV12-3/TRBV12-4 TGTGCCAGCTTAGTTCAGGGGGGAGAGGGAGAGACCCAGTACTTC CASLVQGGEGETQYF
TRBJ1-2 - TRBD1 TRBV7-8 TGTGCCAGCAGCTTAAGGACGCAGGGGGCGCTGGGCTACACCTTC CASSLRTQGALGYTF
TRBJ1-5 - TRBD1 TRBV9 TGTGCCAGCAGCACCCGGTGGGACAGGGGGCTAGGCAATCAGCCCCAGCATTTT CASSTRWDRGLGNQPQHF
TRBJ1-2 - TRBD1 TRBV7-8 TGTGCCAGCAGCCTCGGACAGGGCGGTGGTGGTGGCTACACCTTC CASSLGQGGGGGYTF
TRBJ2-2 - TRBD2 TRBV7-2 TGTGCCAGCTATGCTGGACTAGCGGTCTTGAACACCGGGGAGCTGTTTTTT CASYAGLAVLNTGELFF
TRBJ1-5 - - TRBV9 TGTGCCAGCAGCCCAGAAGACCTAGGTCCAGAGCCCCAGCATTTT CASSPEDLGPEPQHF
TRBJ2-7 once TRBD1 TRBV7-9 TGTGCCAGCAGCTCCGACCGGGACAGGGGAGTATACGAGCAGTACTTC CASSSDRDRGVYEQYF
TRBJ1-3 - - TRBV29-1 TGCAGCGTTGAATGGGGATCTGGAAACACCATATATTTT CSVEWGSGNTIYF
TRBJ2-2 - TRBD1 TRBV12-3/TRBV12-4 TGTGCCAGCAGTGCGACAGGGATCGGGGAGCTGTTTTTT CASSATGIGELFF
TRBJ1-5 - TRBD1 TRBV25-1 TGTGCCAGCAGAGGACAGGGGCATCAGCCCCAGCATTTT CASRGQGHQPQHF
TRBJ2-7 - - TRBV5-6 TGTGCCAGCAGCTCGGAGGCATTCTACGAGCAGTACTTC CASSSEAFYEQYF